The 32 T cell receptor beta chains in this list originate from one sample, sequenced in a study of T cells in Graves' hyperthyroidism and ophthalmopathy. Regions amplified from RNA transcripts were the TCR beta CDR3 regions. The HTBI primer set drove a first-round RT-PCR of the TCR CDR3. TCRdb re-called the multiplex PCR reads through MiXCR, storing one row per CDR3 protein. The data show under 400,000 distinct CDR3 sequences, approximately 16% seen once. The sequenced sample was blood. The source of these receptors is a woman in her fifties or sixties with Graves' ophthalmopathy.

The chain employs TRBV4-2 and TRBJ2-1; D remains ambiguous. CDR1 and CDR2 (germline): LGHNA, YNFKEQ. V was shortened by 6 bases and J by 5 bases, with 8 bases between the two germline ends. This CDR3 is built from 12 residues. For the CDR3, the DNA is TGTGCCAGCAGGGAGAAAGACAATGAGCAGTTCTTC. It codes for CASREKDNEQFF.

This clonotype has a count of ten or more. The chain is built from TRBV3-1 and TRBJ1-1, with no clear D. V dropped 2 bases and J dropped 0 bases, with 7 bases sitting between them. Germline CDR1 LGHDT, CDR2 YNNKEL (reference sequence). The length of the CDR3 is 14 residues. Written as DNA, the CDR3 is TGTGCCAGCAGCCAACAACGGATGAACACTGAAGCTTTCTTT. Translated: CASSQQRMNTEAFF.

On this clonotype: A single base separates this from a much larger clone, so it may be a read error. V usage is TRBV5-5 and J usage is TRBJ1-5; D is possibly TRBD1 (6 bases). Germline V gene sequence: CDR1 SGHKS, CDR2 YYEKEE (reference sequence). V was cut by 1 base and J by 5 bases, with 13 bases left in between. The CDR3 runs to 15 residues. CDR3 in amino acids: CASSLLPGEDQPQHF. In DNA form, the CDR3 reads TGTGCCAGCAGCTTGCTTCCAGGGGAAGATCAGCCCCAGCATTTT.

This clonotype was seen repeatedly, ten times or more. The germline gene is not matched at one end of the junction; a read error may be the cause. V is TRBV5-1 and J is TRBJ1-1; D is uncertain. The CDR3 has 15 amino acids. Germline CDR1 SGHRS, CDR2 YFSETQ. The CDR3 DNA is TGCGCCAGCAGCTTGGTGGCGAATTCGAACACTGAAGCTTCCTTT. Protein product: CASSLVANSNTEASF.

This clonotype was seen many times. The chain has TRBV2 and TRBJ1-1, with a weak D call TRBD1 (5 bases). This CDR3 is 13 amino acids long. Germline CDR1 and CDR2: SNHLY and FYNNEI. V was cut by 4 bases and J by 5 bases, with 11 bases left in between. CDR3 residues: CASSAQGLTEAFF. CDR3 nucleotide sequence: TGTGCCAGCAGTGCTCAGGGTCTGACTGAAGCTTTCTTT.

At least ten counts were recorded for this clonotype. The CDR3 loop reads CASSESPGTGRSSEQFF. The DNA for the CDR3 is TGTGCCAGCAGTGAAAGTCCCGGGACAGGGAGAAGTTCTGAGCAGTTCTTC. The rearrangement joins TRBV2 to TRBJ2-1, with 9 nucleotides matching TRBD1. After removal of 2 bases from V and 9 bases from J, the junction contained 14 bases not matched to a gene. CDR1 and CDR2 (germline): SNHLY, FYNNEI. This CDR3 comprises 17 residues. The complete variable domain, with remaining parts taken from reference TRBV2 and TRBJ2-1, reads EPEVTQTPSHQVTQMGQEVILRCVPISNHLYFYWYRQILGQKVEFLVSFYNNEISEKSEIFDDQFSVERPDGSNFTLKIRSTKLEDSAMYFCASSESPGTGRSSEQFFGPGTRLTVL.

This clonotype was counted ten times or more. The genes are TRBV7-9 and TRBJ2-1; 7 bases align to TRBD2. Trimming removed 5 bases from V and 10 bases from J; junction bases left unmatched: 5. Germline V CDR1 and CDR2: SEHNR, FQNEAQ (reference sequence). The CDR3 is 12 residues long. CDR3 region: CASSQGLPEQFF. The DNA for the CDR3 is TGTGCCAGCAGCCAGGGACTACCAGAGCAGTTCTTC. Using reference TRBV7-9 and TRBJ2-1 for the parts outside the CDR3, the full variable domain is DTGVSQNPRHKITKRGQNVTFRCDPISEHNRLYWYRQTLGQGPEFLTYFQNEAQLEKSRLLSDRFSAERPKGSFSTLEIQRTEQGDSAMYLCASSQGLPEQFFGPGTRLTVL.

The chain uses TRBV19 and TRBJ2-2; 8 bases are a match to TRBD1. The germline gives CDR1 LNHDA, CDR2 SQIVND (reference sequence). J gave up 7 bases and V 6 bases, and 7 bases lay outside the gene matches. This CDR3 region has 14 residues. As DNA, the CDR3 is TGTGCCAGTAGAGAGACAGGGGATGGCGGGGAGCTGTTTTTT. Its translation is CASRETGDGGELFF.

There are many counts of this clonotype. V usage is TRBV2 and J usage is TRBJ2-7; TRBD1 aligns across 7 bases. CDR1 and CDR2 (germline): SNHLY, FYNNEI. CDR3 length equals 12 residues. After removal of 8 bases from V and 5 bases from J, the junction contained 6 bases not matched to a gene. CDR3 nucleotides: TGTGCCAGCGACAGGGAGAATAACGAGCAGTACTTC. This sequence encodes CASDRENNEQYF. The whole variable domain, remainder taken from reference TRBV2 and TRBJ2-7, is EPEVTQTPSHQVTQMGQEVILRCVPISNHLYFYWYRQILGQKVEFLVSFYNNEISEKSEIFDDQFSVERPDGSNFTLKIRSTKLEDSAMYFCASDRENNEQYFGPGTRLTVT.

This clonotype showed up many times. This sequence joins TRBV28 and TRBJ2-5; D remains unclear. CDR3 size: 13 residues. V lost 5 bases, J lost 4 bases, and 11 bases lay in between. CDR1 is MDHEN and CDR2 is SYDVKM in the germline V gene. In DNA, the CDR3 is TGTGCCAGCAGTGCCCCCCCTTTAGAGACCCAGTACTTC. Protein sequence: CASSAPPLETQYF.

This chain joins TRBV11-2 and TRBJ1-4; D ambiguous. CDR3 length equals 13 residues. In germline, CDR1 is SGHAT, CDR2 FQNNGV. V gave up 4 bases and J gave up 6 bases, with 9 bases separating them. The CDR3 region is CASSSLLDEKLFF. The CDR3 nucleotides read TGTGCCAGCAGCTCCCTCCTTGATGAAAAACTGTTTTTT.

At least ten counts were recorded for this clonotype. The V call is TRBV11-2, the J call TRBJ1-1, with a possible D match to TRBD1 (5 bases). The ends were cut back, 0 bases at V and 3 bases at J, with 8 bases in the middle. The CDR3 has 14 residues. Germline V gene sequence: CDR1 SGHAT, CDR2 FQNNGV. This chain's CDR3 is CASSLEGAHTEAFF. The CDR3 region has the DNA TGTGCCAGCAGCTTAGAAGGGGCGCACACTGAAGCTTTCTTT.

The CDR3 here is CASSNRGYTEAFF. DNA of the CDR3: TGTGCCAGTAGTAACAGGGGCTACACTGAAGCTTTCTTT. This chain joins TRBV19 and TRBJ1-1, with TRBD1 identical over 7 bases. Trimming removed 4 bases from V and 3 bases from J; junction bases left unmatched: 2. Germline lookup yields CDR1 LNHDA and CDR2 SQIVND (reference sequence). This CDR3 has 13 amino acids.

With respect to this clonotype: This may stem from a read error, because a much larger clone lies one nucleotide away. The chain joins TRBV24-1 to TRBJ2-7; D call uncertain. V gave up 3 bases and J gave up 3 bases, with 8 bases separating them. The germline CDR1 and CDR2 sequences are KGHDR and SFDVKD. This CDR3 spans 13 amino acids. CDR3 nucleotide sequence: TGTGCCACCAGTGATGGCTCAAACTACGAGCAGTACTTC. Its translation: CATSDGSNYEQYF.

There are many counts of this clonotype. The chain is built from TRBV5-1 and TRBJ1-1; possible D gene TRBD1, 6 bases. CDR1 and CDR2 (germline): SGHRS, YFSETQ. The CDR3 is 15 residues long. V shed 0 bases and J shed 5 bases, with 14 bases lying between them. The CDR3 spells CASSLVSGAWTEAFF. CDR3 nucleotide sequence: TGCGCCAGCAGCTTGGTGTCAGGGGCTTGGACTGAAGCTTTCTTT.

This clonotype was observed a handful of times. Here the CDR3 DNA reads TGTGCCACCGCCCGGATATTGAATGAGCAGTTCTTC. Its protein product is CATARILNEQFF. This sequence joins TRBV10-3 and TRBJ2-1; D not resolved. The V gene lost 10 bases and the J gene lost 7 bases, with 14 bases spanning the gap. Per germline, CDR1 ENHRY and CDR2 SYGVKD. CDR3 length: 12 amino acids.

The rearrangement links TRBV5-4 to TRBJ2-1; 13 nucleotides match TRBD2. The V and J ends lost 2 bases and 6 bases, in that order; junction bases with no gene match: 2. Germline CDR1 is SGHNT and CDR2 is YYREEE (reference sequence). There are 15 residues in the CDR3. The CDR3 DNA is TGTGCCAGCAGCTTAACTAGCGGGAGGGTCAATGAGCAGTTCTTC. Translating gives CASSLTSGRVNEQFF.

This sequence joins TRBV20-1 and TRBJ2-2; D remains ambiguous. V was pared by 2 bases and J by 4 bases, with 11 bases between. The V gene's germline CDR1 is DFQATT and CDR2 SNEGSKA (reference sequence). CDR3 length: 14 amino acids. CDR3 in DNA: TGCAGTGCTAGAACCCAGTGGGGCACCGGGGAGCTGTTTTTT. It encodes CSARTQWGTGELFF.

J is TRBJ1-4 and V is TRBV5-1, with TRBD1 as a possible D gene (6 bases). CDR3 length: 15 amino acids. Looked up from germline, CDR1 is SGHRS and CDR2 is YFSETQ. Trimming pared 4 bases from V and 7 bases from J, leaving 17 bases between. The CDR3 DNA follows: TGCGCCAGCAGCGGGGGGGGGCGGATGGCTGAAAAACTGTTTTTT. Residues: CASSGGGRMAEKLFF. Combining the CDR3 with reference TRBV5-1 and TRBJ1-4 gives the whole variable domain KAGVTQTPRYLIKTRGQQVTLSCSPISGHRSVSWYQQTPGQGLQFLFEYFSETQRNKGNFPGRFSGRQFSNSRSEMNVSTLELGDSALYLCASSGGGRMAEKLFFGSGTQLSVL.

This clonotype occurred a few times. The chain has TRBV7-2 and TRBJ2-1, with 8 positions matching TRBD1. Trimming took 1 base from V and 1 from J; bases not matched to a gene: 3. In germline, CDR1 is SGHTA, CDR2 FQGNSA. CDR3 length equals 16 residues. The CDR3 sequence is CASSLVHRGSYNEQFF. CDR3 nucleotide sequence: TGTGCCAGCAGCTTAGTTCACAGGGGGTCCTACAATGAGCAGTTCTTC.

This clonotype turned up a few times. The chain links TRBV19 to TRBJ1-1; D is uncertain. Trimming stripped 8 bases from V and 5 bases from J, with 21 bases between. Germline-derived CDR1 and CDR2 are LNHDA and SQIVND (reference sequence). The CDR3 length is 15 residues. Written as DNA, the CDR3 is TGTGCCAGTCGACCACTGACGGCCGATGGGACTGAAGCTTTCTTT. It codes for CASRPLTADGTEAFF.

This clonotype was counted many times. The V call is TRBV13, the J call TRBJ2-7; 14 positions agree with TRBD2. The CDR3 spans 18 residues. Germline CDR1 reads PRHDT; CDR2 reads FYEKMQ (reference sequence). J lost 1 base, V lost 4 bases, and 9 bases had no gene match. The CDR3 DNA sequence: TGTGCCAGCAGCTCTACGGGACTAGCGGGAGATTGGTCCTACGAGCAGTACTTC. It codes for CASSSTGLAGDWSYEQYF.

This clonotype was counted ten times or more. The chain is built from TRBV5-1 and TRBJ2-7; 8 nucleotides match TRBD2. The CDR3 totals 14 residues. The germline V gene has CDR1 SGHRS and CDR2 YFSETQ. After removal of 0 bases from V and 8 bases from J, the junction contained 7 bases not matched to a gene. CDR3 nucleotides: TGCGCCAGCAGCTTGGAGCGGGGGAGTAGAAAGCAGTACTTC. This codes for CASSLERGSRKQYF. The entire variable domain, with the rest obtained from reference TRBV5-1 and TRBJ2-7, is as follows: KAGVTQTPRYLIKTRGQQVTLSCSPISGHRSVSWYQQTPGQGLQFLFEYFSETQRNKGNFPGRFSGRQFSNSRSEMNVSTLELGDSALYLCASSLERGSRKQYFGPGTRLTVT.

This clonotype was seen ten or more times. V gene TRBV11-2 combines with J gene TRBJ2-2; 9 bases agree with TRBD1. Looked up from germline, CDR1 is SGHAT and CDR2 is FQNNGV. CDR3 length: 17 amino acids. V lost 3 bases to trimming and J lost 0 bases; unmatched junction nucleotides: 5. Here the CDR3 reads CASSLRTGGANTGELFF. CDR3 DNA: TGTGCCAGCAGCTTGAGAACAGGGGGCGCGAACACCGGGGAGCTGTTTTTT.

Many counts were recorded for this clonotype. This chain connects TRBV6-1 to TRBJ2-7; 7 bases match TRBD1. Germline V gene sequence: CDR1 MNHNS, CDR2 SASEGT. V gave up 2 bases and J gave up 2 bases; unmatched junction bases: 6. The CDR3 covers 15 residues. CDR3 loop: CASSEIDRVTYEQYF. The CDR3 coding sequence is TGTGCCAGCAGTGAAATCGACAGGGTGACCTACGAGCAGTACTTC.

In this sample, this clonotype turned up a few times. The chain links TRBV15 to TRBJ1-2; D is undetermined. CDR3 size: 14 residues. Per germline, CDR1 LNHNV and CDR2 YYDKDF (reference sequence). Between the trimmed V and J ends, which lost 0 bases and 3 bases, there was a span of 8 bases. The CDR3 loop is CATSRDYQDYGYTF. The CDR3 DNA is TGTGCCACCAGCAGAGATTATCAGGACTATGGCTACACCTTC.

This clonotype was found many times. The V gene is TRBV6-1, the J gene TRBJ2-5, with 8 bases matching TRBD1. Germline trimming cut 4 bases from V and 3 bases from J; bases unmatched to any gene: 4. The CDR3 is made up of 14 amino acids. Per the germline V gene, CDR1 is MNHNS and CDR2 is SASEGT. CDR3 nucleotides: TGTGCCAGCAGTGGATACAGGGGGGAAGAGACCCAGTACTTC. Translated: CASSGYRGEETQYF.

This clonotype was seen only a few times. The chain couples TRBV20-1 to TRBJ1-1; maybe TRBD1 (5 bases). The germline gives CDR1 DFQATT, CDR2 SNEGSKA (reference sequence). The length of the CDR3 is 14 residues. With 3 bases removed from V and 4 bases from J, the gap between germline ends came to 15 bases. The CDR3, as DNA: TGCAGTGCTAGGGGGACGGCTGAGGCCACTGAAGCTTTCTTT. Protein sequence: CSARGTAEATEAFF.

This clonotype came up a few times. The rearrangement uses TRBV29-1 and TRBJ2-5; TRBD1 or TRBD2 may be the D gene (5 bases each). The germline V and J ends were trimmed by 7 bases and 1 base, with 10 bases remaining between them. The CDR3 has 12 amino acids. Germline V gives CDR1 SQVTM, CDR2 ANQGSEA. The CDR3 nucleotides are TGCAGCGCGGGACGTCTCCAAGAGACCCAGTACTTC. It encodes CSAGRLQETQYF.

This clonotype was seen repeatedly, ten times or more. The chain combines TRBV20-1 with TRBJ2-5, with a tentative D call TRBD2 (8 bases). In germline, CDR1 is DFQATT, CDR2 SNEGSKA (reference sequence). Trimming shortened V by 8 bases and J by 5 bases, and 18 bases separated the two germline ends. The CDR3 is 13 residues long. The chain's CDR3 is CSIRGGGGETQYF. CDR3 sequence (DNA): TGCAGTATCCGAGGGGGCGGGGGGGAGACCCAGTACTTC.

This clonotype was counted at least ten times. This chain uses TRBV28 with TRBJ2-3, with TRBD2 identical over 9 bases. The V and J ends lost 6 bases and 3 bases, in that order; junction bases with no gene match: 10. Germline V gene sequence: CDR1 MDHEN, CDR2 SYDVKM. The CDR3 loop spans 16 amino acids. The CDR3 DNA is TGTGCCAGCAGCCTTAGCGGGAGCCCCGGGACAGATACGCAGTATTTT. Protein sequence: CASSLSGSPGTDTQYF.

V usage is TRBV19 and J usage is TRBJ2-1; 10 bases map to TRBD2. V trimming: 4 bases; J trimming: 7 bases; junction bases outside the gene matches: 10. The CDR3 has 16 residues. In germline, CDR1 is LNHDA, CDR2 SQIVND (reference sequence). The CDR3 loop is CASSTAASGRINEQFF. CDR3 DNA: TGTGCCAGTAGTACGGCGGCTAGCGGGAGAATTAATGAGCAGTTCTTC.